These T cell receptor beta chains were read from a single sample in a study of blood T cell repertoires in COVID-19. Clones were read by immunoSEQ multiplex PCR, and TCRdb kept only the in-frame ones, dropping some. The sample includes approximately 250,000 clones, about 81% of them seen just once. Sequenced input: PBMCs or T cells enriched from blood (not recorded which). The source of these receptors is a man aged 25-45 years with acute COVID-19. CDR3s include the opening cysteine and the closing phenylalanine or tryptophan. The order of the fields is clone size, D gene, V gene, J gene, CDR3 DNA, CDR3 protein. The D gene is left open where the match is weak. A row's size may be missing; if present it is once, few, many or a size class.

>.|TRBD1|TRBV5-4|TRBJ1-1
TGTGCCAGCAGACATGACAGGGGGCGCACTGAAGCTTTCTTT
CASRHDRGRTEAFF
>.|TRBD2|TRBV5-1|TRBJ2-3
TGCGCCAGCGCCATTGGGGGGGACCGCACAGATACGCAGTATTTT
CASAIGGDRTDTQYF
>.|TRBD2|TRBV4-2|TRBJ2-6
TGTGCCAGCAGCCAAGTGGGGCTAGCGGGAGAGGGTGGGGCCAACGTCCTGACTTTC
CASSQVGLAGEGGANVLTF
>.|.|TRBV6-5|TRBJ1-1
TGTGCCAGCACCCCCGGGGGGGGGACTGAAGCTTTCTTT
CASTPGGGTEAFF
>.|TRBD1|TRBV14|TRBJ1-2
TGTGCCAGCAGCCAAGATCTTACAGGGGGCTATGGCTACACCTTC
CASSQDLTGGYGYTF
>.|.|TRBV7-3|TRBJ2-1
TGTGCCAGCAGCCAATCCCCGTTTGGGGGGGAGCAGTTCTTC
CASSQSPFGGEQFF
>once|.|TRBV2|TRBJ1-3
TGTGCCAGCACGGAGGGTGTTTCTGGAAACACCATATATTTT
CASTEGVSGNTIYF
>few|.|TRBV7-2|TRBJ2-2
TGTGCCAGCAGCTTAGTTTTCATGAACACCGGGGAGCTGTTTTTT
CASSLVFMNTGELFF
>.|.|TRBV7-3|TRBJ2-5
TGTGCCAGCAGCTTATCAGGGTCGGAGACCCAGTACTTC
CASSLSGSETQYF
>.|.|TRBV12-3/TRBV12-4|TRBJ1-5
TGTGCCAGCAGTACCGACGGGTCTATAACCCAGCATTTT
CASSTDGSITQHF
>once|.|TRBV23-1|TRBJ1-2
TGCGCCAGCAGTCAATCTCCTCGTCCCCTATTCTATGGCTACACCTTC
CASSQSPRPLFYGYTF
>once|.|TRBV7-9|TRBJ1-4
TGTGCCGGATACAGGGTTGGGGATGAAAAACTGTTTTTT
CAGYRVGDEKLFF
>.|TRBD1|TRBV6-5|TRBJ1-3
TGTGCCAGCAGAAACAGGGGGCAAGGAAACACCATATATTTT
CASRNRGQGNTIYF
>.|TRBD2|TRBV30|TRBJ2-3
TGTGCCTGGAGCCCGAGACTAGCGGGAGGGTTGTATGATACGCAGTATTTT
CAWSPRLAGGLYDTQYF
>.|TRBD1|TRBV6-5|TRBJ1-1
TGTGCCAGCAGAATCGACAGGGGCACTGAAGCTTTCTTT
CASRIDRGTEAFF
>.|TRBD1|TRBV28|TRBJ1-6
TGTGCCAGCAGCCACGGGGACAGACGTAATTCACCCCTCCACTTT
CASSHGDRRNSPLHF
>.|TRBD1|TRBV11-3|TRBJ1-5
TGTGCCAGCAAACCCTCGGGACAGGGAGGTCAGCCCCAGCATTTT
CASKPSGQGGQPQHF
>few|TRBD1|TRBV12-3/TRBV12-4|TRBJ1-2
TGTGCCAGCAGAACGGGACAGGAGGGTGGCTACACCTTC
CASRTGQEGGYTF
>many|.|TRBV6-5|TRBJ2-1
TGTGCCAGCAGTTACGGTCTAGTACGCGAGCAGTTCTTC
CASSYGLVREQFF
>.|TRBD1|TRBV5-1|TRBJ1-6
TGTGCCAGCAGCGGAGACGCACAGGGGAATTCACCCCTCCACTTT
CASSGDAQGNSPLHF
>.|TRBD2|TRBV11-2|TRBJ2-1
TGTGCCAGCAGCCCTCGGGAGGGCAACAATGAGCAGTTCTTC
CASSPREGNNEQFF
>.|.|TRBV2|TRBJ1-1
TGTGCCAGCAAGAGCGGGGTCAGCACTGAAGCTTTCTTT
CASKSGVSTEAFF
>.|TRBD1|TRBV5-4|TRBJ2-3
TGTGCCAGCAGCTCAGGACAGGGAAGGAACGCGCAGTATTTT
CASSSGQGRNAQYF
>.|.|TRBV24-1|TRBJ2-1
TGTGCCACCAGTGACCCCGGGCCCCGGGACTATGAGCAGTTCTTC
CATSDPGPRDYEQFF
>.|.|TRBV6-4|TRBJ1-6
TGTGCCAGCAGTGACTCGAGAGGAGACGGGAATTCACCCCTCCACTTT
CASSDSRGDGNSPLHF
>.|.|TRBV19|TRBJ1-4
TGTGCCAGTAGTATCTCTTCAGTGCAACTGTTTTTT
CASSISSVQLFF
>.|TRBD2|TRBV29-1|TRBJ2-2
TGCAGCGTTGAAGCTAGCGGGAGGGGTAGCACCGGGGAGCTGTTTTTT
CSVEASGRGSTGELFF
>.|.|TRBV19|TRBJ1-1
TGTGCCAGCGAAAGAGGGTTAGGCACTGAAGCTTTCTTT
CASERGLGTEAFF
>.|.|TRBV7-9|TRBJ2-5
TGTGCCAGCAGCTTAGCTCAGTCCGACCAGTACTTC
CASSLAQSDQYF
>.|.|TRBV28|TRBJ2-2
TGTGCCAGCAGTTCCAGGAACACCGGGGAGCTGTTTTTT
CASSSRNTGELFF
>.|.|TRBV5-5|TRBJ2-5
TGTGCCAGCAGCAAAGGGACACTGGGGGAGACCCAGTACTTC
CASSKGTLGETQYF
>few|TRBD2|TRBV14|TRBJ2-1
TGTGCCAGCAGCCAAGTACGGGGGGCCTACAATGAGCAGTTCTTC
CASSQVRGAYNEQFF
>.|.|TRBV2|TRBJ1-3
TGTGCCAGCACCAGGGTTGCGCGCCTGGGCTCTGGAAACACCATATATTTT
CASTRVARLGSGNTIYF
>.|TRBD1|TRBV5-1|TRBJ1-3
TGCGCCAGCAGCCCAGTCCCGGGACAGGACAAACGCTCTGGAAACACCATATATTTT
CASSPVPGQDKRSGNTIYF
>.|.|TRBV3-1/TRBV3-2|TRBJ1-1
TGTGCCAGCAGCTTACAGACAGGGAACACTGAAGCTTTCTTT
CASSLQTGNTEAFF
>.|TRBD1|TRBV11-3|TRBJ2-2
TGTGCCAGCAGCCGAACAGGGGGCCCGAACACCGGGGAGCTGTTTTTT
CASSRTGGPNTGELFF
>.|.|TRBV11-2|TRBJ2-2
TGTGCCAGCACTCCTTTATTAACCGGGGAGCTGTTTTTT
CASTPLLTGELFF
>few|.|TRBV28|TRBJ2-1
TGTGCCAGCAGTTTAACAACAGGCGAGCAGTTCTTC
CASSLTTGEQFF
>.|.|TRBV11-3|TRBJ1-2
TGTGCCAGCAGCCCGACAGCAGGTGTGGGTGGCTACACCTTC
CASSPTAGVGGYTF
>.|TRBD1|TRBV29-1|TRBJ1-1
TGCAGCGCCCATACCGGGACAGGGGTTAGTGGGTACACTGAAGCTTTCTTT
CSAHTGTGVSGYTEAFF